Listed below are T cell receptor beta chains from one sample, sequenced in a study of cytomegalovirus exposure and HLA in healthy donors. Assay: immunoSEQ multiplex PCR; the TCRdb copy retains only in-frame clones and omits some. The table shows over 50,000 clones, with 70% to 90% occurring only once. What was sequenced was PBMCs. The source is a man between 18 and 29 years old in good health and CMV-seronegative. CDR3s include the opening cysteine and the closing phenylalanine or tryptophan. The order of the fields is clone size, D gene, V gene, J gene, CDR3 DNA, CDR3 protein. The D gene is left open where the match is weak. Expanded clones are given a class, and other clones once, few, many or no size at all.

>few|.|TRBV28|TRBJ2-5
TGTGCCAGCAGTTTCGGGGAGACCCAGTACTTC
CASSFGETQYF
>.|TRBD1|TRBV9|TRBJ1-2
TGTGCCAGTACCTCGGGGACAGGGGTTGGCTACACCTTC
CASTSGTGVGYTF
>.|TRBD1|TRBV5-4|TRBJ2-7
TGTGCCAGCAGCGGCCCCGAGACAGGGAATGGTGAGCAGTACTTC
CASSGPETGNGEQYF
>.|TRBD1|TRBV30|TRBJ1-1
TGTGCCTGCACAGGGGATTCCACTGAAGCTTTCTTT
CACTGDSTEAFF
>.|.|TRBV18|TRBJ2-7
TGTGCCAGCTCACCCGGGACTTCCTACGAGCAGTACTTC
CASSPGTSYEQYF
>.|TRBD2|TRBV4-1|TRBJ2-7
TGCGCCAGCAGCCTCCCCAGCGGGGGGGCCCTCAGCTACGAGCAGTACTTC
CASSLPSGGALSYEQYF
>.|.|TRBV5-4|TRBJ2-5
TGTGCCAGCTCGCTTCTTGCCGGCGGGGTGGAGACCCAGTACTTC
CASSLLAGGVETQYF
>.|.|TRBV11-2|TRBJ2-1
TGTGCCAGCAGCCAGTGGGGGCAGAGCAATGAGCAGTTCTTC
CASSQWGQSNEQFF
>.|.|TRBV5-4|TRBJ2-7
TGTGCCAGCAGCTTGGTCAGCGGGCCCTACGAGCAGTACTTC
CASSLVSGPYEQYF
>once|.|TRBV27|TRBJ1-6
TGTGCCAGCAGTTTTGAGGGTATCAATTCACCCCTCCACTTT
CASSFEGINSPLHF
>once|.|TRBV28|TRBJ1-1
TGTGCCAGCAGTACCACACGGAGGACTGAAGCTTTCTTT
CASSTTRRTEAFF
>.|TRBD2|TRBV6-5|TRBJ2-7
TGTGCCAGCAGTTACCTAGCGGGGGGGACCTACGAGCAGTACTTC
CASSYLAGGTYEQYF
>once|TRBD1|TRBV6-5|TRBJ2-7
TGTGCCAGCAGTTACTCCCGGGACAGGGTCTACGAGCAGTACTTC
CASSYSRDRVYEQYF
>.|TRBD2|TRBV5-1|TRBJ2-7
TGCGCCAGCAGCCTGGGACTAGCGGGGGACTCCTACGAGCAGTACTTC
CASSLGLAGDSYEQYF
>.|.|TRBV2|TRBJ1-1
TGTGCCGGAAACAGGGAAGGTGGGACTGAAGCTTTCTTT
CAGNREGGTEAFF
>.|TRBD1|TRBV4-2|TRBJ1-1
TGTGCCAGCAGCCCGACAGGGCAAGTGAACACTGAAGCTTTCTTT
CASSPTGQVNTEAFF
>.|.|TRBV4-2|TRBJ1-5
TGTGCCAGCAGCCAAGATGGGAGCGGGGCGCGGCAGCCCCAGCATTTT
CASSQDGSGARQPQHF
>.|.|TRBV29-1|TRBJ2-7
TGCAGCGTTGACAGGGGTAGGACCGAGCAGTACTTC
CSVDRGRTEQYF
>once|.|TRBV15|TRBJ2-7
TGTGCCACCAGCAACCGGTTAGAGCAGTACTTC
CATSNRLEQYF
>.|.|TRBV9|TRBJ1-2
TGTGCCAGCAGCGACCCCCACGGTGGGGGGATTGGATATGGCTACACCTTC
CASSDPHGGGIGYGYTF
>.|TRBD1|TRBV5-4|TRBJ2-3
TGTGCCAGCAGCCTACTATCGGGGACAGGGAGCACAGATACGCAGTATTTT
CASSLLSGTGSTDTQYF
>.|TRBD1|TRBV10-3|TRBJ1-1
TGTGCCATCGGCACGGGACAGGGGCCCATGAACACTGAAGCTTTCTTT
CAIGTGQGPMNTEAFF
>.|TRBD1|TRBV9|TRBJ1-2
TGTGCCAGCAGCGAGGGGGCAGGGACCAACTATGGCTACACCTTC
CASSEGAGTNYGYTF
>.|TRBD1|TRBV11-3|TRBJ2-7
TGTGCCAGCAGCCCAACCGGGACAGTCTACGAGCAGTACTTC
CASSPTGTVYEQYF
>.|TRBD1|TRBV29-1|TRBJ1-1
TGCAGCGGCATACAAGACAGGGTTTCGAACACTGAAGCTTTCTTT
CSGIQDRVSNTEAFF
>.|.|TRBV30|TRBJ1-2
TGTGCCTGGAAGTTGGGCCTTACAACCGGTGGCTACACCTTC
CAWKLGLTTGGYTF
>.|.|TRBV10-1|TRBJ2-3
TGCGCCAGCCCTCGGTCTACGGGAAGGGATACGCAGTATTTT
CASPRSTGRDTQYF
>.|.|TRBV10-3|TRBJ2-7
TGTGCCATCAAAGGGGACCGGGGGTTTGAGCAGTACTTC
CAIKGDRGFEQYF
>.|.|TRBV29-1|TRBJ2-3
TGCAGCGTTGAAAGGGTGGGCGGGGACACAGATACGCAGTATTTT
CSVERVGGDTDTQYF
>.|.|TRBV5-6|TRBJ1-2
TGTGCCAGCAACTTGTGGGGGGGAACGATGGTCTATGGCTACACCTTC
CASNLWGGTMVYGYTF
>.|.|TRBV5-6|TRBJ1-3
TGTGCCAGCAGCTTGGGAGGGTCTGGAAACACCATATATTTT
CASSLGGSGNTIYF
>.|.|TRBV15|TRBJ1-1
TGTGCCACCAGCCTCTTGATCGGCCAAGCAGGATCCACTGAAGCTTTCTTT
CATSLLIGQAGSTEAFF
>.|.|TRBV7-2|TRBJ1-5
TGTGCCAGCAGCCATGGAGGCAATCAGCCCCAGCATTTT
CASSHGGNQPQHF
>once|.|TRBV11-2|TRBJ1-4
TGTGCCAGCAGCTTAGATCTAGTGGCCCATGAAAAACTGTTTTTT
CASSLDLVAHEKLFF
>.|.|TRBV29-1|TRBJ1-4
TGCAGCGTTGTAGTGAGTCGGGGAGAAAAACTGTTTTTT
CSVVVSRGEKLFF
>.|TRBD1|TRBV28|TRBJ2-7
TGTGCCAGCAGTTACCCGACAGGGGGCGGCGAGCAGTACTTC
CASSYPTGGGEQYF
>few|.|TRBV19|TRBJ1-6
TGTGCCAGTATCGAGGGCCGTTATTCGAATTCACCCCTCCACTTT
CASIEGRYSNSPLHF
>.|.|TRBV7-3|TRBJ1-2
TGTGCCAGCAGCAACCGGGACACCAATGGCTACACCTTC
CASSNRDTNGYTF
>.|.|TRBV7-2|TRBJ1-3
TGTGCCAGCAGCGCGACATCGAGCTCTGGAAACACCATATATTTT
CASSATSSSGNTIYF
>.|TRBD1|TRBV12-5|TRBJ1-6
TGTGCTAGTGGTTTTCTCCAGACAGGGCAATCCAACAATTCACCCCTCCACTTT
CASGFLQTGQSNNSPLHF
>.|.|TRBV20-1|TRBJ2-7
TGCAGTGCTGTCCAGGAGGACGAGCAGTACTTC
CSAVQEDEQYF
>.|TRBD1|TRBV5-4|TRBJ1-2
TGTGCCAGCAGCTTGGCCCCCGGGACAGTAAACTATGGCTACACCTTC
CASSLAPGTVNYGYTF
>.|.|TRBV4-1|TRBJ1-1
TGCGCCAGCAGCCCAACAGGGTTGAACACTGAAGCTTTCTTT
CASSPTGLNTEAFF